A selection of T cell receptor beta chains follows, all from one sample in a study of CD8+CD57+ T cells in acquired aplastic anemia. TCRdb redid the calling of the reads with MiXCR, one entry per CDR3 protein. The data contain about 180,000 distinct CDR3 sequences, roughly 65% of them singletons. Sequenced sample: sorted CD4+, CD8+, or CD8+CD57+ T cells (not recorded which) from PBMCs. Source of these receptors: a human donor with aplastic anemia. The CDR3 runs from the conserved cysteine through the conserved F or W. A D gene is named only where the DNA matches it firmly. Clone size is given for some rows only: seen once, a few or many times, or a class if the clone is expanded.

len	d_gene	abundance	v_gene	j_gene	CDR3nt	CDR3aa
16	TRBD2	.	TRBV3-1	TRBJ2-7	TGTGCCAGCAGCCAAGATTTTCGCCTAGCGGGGCACGAGCAGTACTTC	CASSQDFRLAGHEQYF
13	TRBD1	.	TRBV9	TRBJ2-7	TGTGCCAGCAGTTTAAACAGGGGCTACGAGCAGTACTTC	CASSLNRGYEQYF
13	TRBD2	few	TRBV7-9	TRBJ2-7	TGTGCCAGCAGCTTGCGGGGGGGGGGCGAGCAGTACTTC	CASSLRGGGEQYF
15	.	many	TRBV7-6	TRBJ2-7	TGTGCCAGCAGGTTTATAGCGAGAAGCTCCTACGAGCAGTACTTC	CASRFIARSSYEQYF
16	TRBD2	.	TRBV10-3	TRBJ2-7	TGTGCCATCAGTGATCCTAGTAGCGGGGGCTTCTACGAGCAGTACTTC	CAISDPSSGGFYEQYF
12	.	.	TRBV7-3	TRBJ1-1	TGTGCCAGCACTTTGGCGGGTGCTGAAGCTTTCTTT	CASTLAGAEAFF
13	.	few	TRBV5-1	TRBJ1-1	TGCGCCAGCAGCTTTATGGGGAGCACTGAAGCTTTCTTT	CASSFMGSTEAFF
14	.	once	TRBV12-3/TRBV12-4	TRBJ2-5	TGTGCCAGCAGTTCCCGTACCGGGACAGAGACCCAGTACTTC	CASSSRTGTETQYF
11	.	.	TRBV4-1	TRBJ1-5	TGCGCCAGCAGCCAGGGAACCTACGAGCATTTT	CASSQGTYEHF
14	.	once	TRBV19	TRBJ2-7	TGTGCCAGTAGCCAGGAAGGGAGCTCCTACGAGCAGTACTTC	CASSQEGSSYEQYF